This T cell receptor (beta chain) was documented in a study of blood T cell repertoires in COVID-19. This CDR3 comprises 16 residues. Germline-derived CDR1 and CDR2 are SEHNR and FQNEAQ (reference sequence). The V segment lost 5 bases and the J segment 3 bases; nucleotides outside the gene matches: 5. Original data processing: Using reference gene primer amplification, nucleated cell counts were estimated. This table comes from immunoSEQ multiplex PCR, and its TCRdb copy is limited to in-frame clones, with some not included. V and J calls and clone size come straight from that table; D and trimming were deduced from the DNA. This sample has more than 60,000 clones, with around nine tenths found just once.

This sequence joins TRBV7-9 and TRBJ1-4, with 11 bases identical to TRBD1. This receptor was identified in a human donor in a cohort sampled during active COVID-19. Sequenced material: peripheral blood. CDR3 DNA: TGTGCCAGCAGCCCCGGGACAGGGGGAGCTAATGAAAAACTGTTTTTT. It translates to CASSPGTGGANEKLFF.